This entry features one T cell receptor beta chain sequence. The data were taken from a study of blood T cell repertoires in COVID-19. The germline V gene encodes CDR1 KGHSY and CDR2 FQNENV. V lost 0 bases, J lost 0 bases, and 11 bases lay in between. This CDR3 comprises 16 residues. The repertoire was sequenced with immunoSEQ multiplex PCR; TCRdb's copy has only in-frame clones and lacks some. The table has 30,000 or so clones, roughly 90% seen once. The TCR sequence derives from a human donor in a cohort sampled during active COVID-19. The sample taken for sequencing was peripheral blood. This chain joins TRBV16 and TRBJ1-1, with D uncertain. CDR3 sequence (DNA): TGTGCCAGCAGCCAATCCTTAACGGGGTTGAACACTGAAGCTTTCTTT. Translation: CASSQSLTGLNTEAFF.